This T cell receptor (beta chain) is from a study of blood T cell repertoires in COVID-19 (dated by TCRdb to between 2020 and 2021). Concerning the study at large: Collaborator samples came from the United States, Italy and Spain and covered acute and convalescent phases of COVID-19. Where available, HLA class I and class II types were obtained from metadata supplied by the sample provider rather than from assay-based typing. Sample metadata almost always included a de-identified subject ID, COVID-19 status, age in years and sex. The repertoires were released in a freely available public database meant as a resource for research on the immune response to SARS-CoV-2. The material from the prospective study consisted of cDNA or gDNA derived from T cells, B-cell-depleted T cells, or PBMCs. Samples came from the ongoing ImmuneRACE study (first 160 participants) plus 1,254 subjects from 6 global collaborators. Deeply sampled blood TCRbeta repertoires from subjects exposed to, actively infected with, or recovered from COVID-19 were included in the dataset. Results and caveats for the whole study, not just this receptor: How much clinical and demographic metadata was included differed by source and by participant, and the metadata was provided uncurated.

TCRbeta CDR3 regions were amplified from genomic DNA using the immunoSEQ Assay, a bias-controlled multiplex PCR. The source study handled its data this way. Nucleated cell counts per sample were estimated from amplification of reference gene primers within the assay. To quantify the absolute abundance of each unique TCRbeta CDR3 rearrangement, sequence reads were collapsed and filtered. Productive Simpson clonality was computed per sample as the square root of Simpson's diversity index over productive rearrangements. The table was pulled from immuneACCESS by TCRdb, which kept in-frame rearrangements only. Such tables lose some clones; where checked, under half of the loss comes from unresolved V genes, and the rest has no known cause. That table furnishes V, J and clone size, whereas the DNA furnished D and trimming. The sample table lists 200,000 to 250,000 clones, about 88% of them with a count of one. The top ten hold 1.5% to 2% of the sample.

From the cysteine up to the phenylalanine, the CDR3 has a length of 12 residues. The read is trimmed to its CDR3 DNA, 36 bases read in frame from base 1. Cut back by 7 bases and 5 bases, the V and J ends lie 9 bases apart. The germline V gene specifies MDHEN as CDR1 and SYDVKM as CDR2. This clone has only one observation. This receptor's antigen is unknown. Qualities for individual bases were not recorded, and no much larger clone is one base off. Each collaborating institution followed its own protocols to collect whole blood in K2EDTA tubes. For TCRbeta analysis, collaborators shipped samples in one of three forms: frozen whole blood, isolated PBMCs, or DNA extracted from either of those sample types.

The receptor chain draws on TRBV28 and TRBJ1-5; the D gene cannot be resolved reliably. This clonotype was obtained from a man in his 70s with acute or convalescent COVID-19. The sample comprised peripheral blood. Here the CDR3 is given as CASTNEDQPQHF. In nucleotides, the sequence is TGTGCCAGCACTAATGAGGATCAGCCCCAGCATTTT.